Presented here are 13 T cell receptor beta chains from one specimen sequenced in a study of cytomegalovirus exposure and HLA in healthy donors. It was with 60 Vbeta and 13 Jbeta primers that the PCR ran. Sequencing used immunoSEQ multiplex PCR; TCRdb keeps in-frame clones, though not all of them. The sample contains around 140,000 clones, roughly 71% of which appear only once. The sequencing input was PBMCs. The receptors stem from a woman aged 40 to 55 in good health and CMV-seronegative.

This chain connects TRBV27 to TRBJ2-1; 8 bases match TRBD1. Germline V gene sequence: CDR1 MNHEY, CDR2 SMNVEV (reference sequence). This CDR3 is 15 amino acids long. After removal of 2 bases from V and 5 bases from J, the junction contained 5 bases not matched to a gene. The CDR3 DNA is TGTGCCAGCAGTTTACGGACAGGGAGGAACAATGAGCAGTTCTTC. It specifies CASSLRTGRNNEQFF.

Only a few counts were recorded for this clone. CDR3 DNA: TGTGCCAGCAGTGCGAGGGACACCCCCTACGAGCAGTACTTC. It translates to CASSARDTPYEQYF. The rearrangement links TRBV27 to TRBJ2-7, with D possibly TRBD1 on 6 matching bases. The CDR3 consists of 14 residues. The germline gives CDR1 MNHEY, CDR2 SMNVEV (reference sequence). V lost 5 bases and J 2 bases, leaving 13 bases between the germline ends.

This clone was seen just once. The chain employs TRBV6-5 and TRBJ2-7; D might be TRBD1 (5 bases). The length of the CDR3 is 13 residues. Per the germline V gene, CDR1 is MNHEY and CDR2 is SVGAGI. The V gene lost 3 bases and the J gene lost 7 bases, with 13 bases spanning the gap. Here the CDR3 DNA reads TGTGCCAGCAGTTATCAGGGCTTAGGTGAGCAGTACTTC. Amino acid sequence: CASSYQGLGEQYF.

The gene calls are TRBV6-6 and TRBJ1-1; 7 bases match TRBD1. V lost 5 bases to trimming and J lost 5 bases; unmatched junction nucleotides: 5. The CDR3 loop spans 13 amino acids. CDR1 is MNHNY and CDR2 is SVGAGI in the germline V gene (reference sequence). For the CDR3, the DNA is TGTGCCAGCAGTACTGACAGGGAAACTGAAGCTTTCTTT. This translates into CASSTDRETEAFF.

The J gene is TRBJ1-1, the V gene TRBV27, with D unclear. This CDR3 region has 17 residues. V was trimmed by 7 bases and J by 0 bases, leaving 21 bases between them. Germline CDR1 is MNHEY and CDR2 is SMNVEV (reference sequence). In DNA form, the CDR3 reads TGTGCCAGCACCTCGAGAGGGTCCCCTACCGTGAACACTGAAGCTTTCTTT. This gives the protein CASTSRGSPTVNTEAFF.

The J gene is TRBJ1-1, the V gene TRBV2; TRBD1 aligns across 7 bases. The CDR3 has 16 amino acids. V was clipped by 9 bases and J by 0 bases; unmatched bases: 13. Germline V CDR1 and CDR2: SNHLY, FYNNEI. CDR3 in amino acids: CARERGQLLMNTEAFF. The CDR3 region has the DNA TGTGCCAGAGAGAGGGGACAGCTACTCATGAACACTGAAGCTTTCTTT. Full variable domain (outside the CDR3, taken from reference TRBV2 and TRBJ1-1): EPEVTQTPSHQVTQMGQEVILRCVPISNHLYFYWYRQILGQKVEFLVSFYNNEISEKSEIFDDQFSVERPDGSNFTLKIRSTKLEDSAMYFCARERGQLLMNTEAFFGQGTRLTVV.

This clone was recorded only once. This sequence joins TRBV5-1 and TRBJ1-4; 9 bases are shared with TRBD1. This CDR3 spans 13 amino acids. Germline V CDR1 and CDR2: SGHRS, YFSETQ. The ends lost 3 bases at V and 7 bases at J; junction bases unmatched: 1. The chain's CDR3 is CASSSDRGEKLFF. The CDR3 bases are TGCGCCAGCAGCTCGGACAGGGGTGAAAAACTGTTTTTT.

This clone has more than one count but fewer than ten. The chain joins TRBV27 to TRBJ2-2, with 9 nucleotides matching TRBD1. V lost 3 bases to trimming and J lost 3 bases; unmatched junction nucleotides: 8. This CDR3 region has 17 residues. CDR1 MNHEY and CDR2 SMNVEV come from the germline V gene (reference sequence). The CDR3 DNA sequence: TGTGCCAGCAGTTTTTATATGGGACAGGGCTACACCGGGGAGCTGTTTTTT. It is translated as CASSFYMGQGYTGELFF.

The table lists this clone with a few counts. The chain couples TRBV18 to TRBJ2-3; 11 bases agree with TRBD2. Germline V lookup: CDR1 KGHSH, CDR2 LQKENI. The CDR3 has 16 residues. V was pared by 1 base and J by 3 bases, with 3 bases of the junction left unmatched. The CDR3: CASSPLLAGATDTQYF. CDR3 coding DNA: TGTGCCAGCTCACCACTACTAGCGGGGGCGACAGATACGCAGTATTTT.

This clone was seen a handful of times. The V gene is TRBV6-1, the J gene TRBJ2-6; the match to TRBD1 covers 9 bases. Per the germline V gene, CDR1 is MNHNS and CDR2 is SASEGT. J was trimmed by 12 bases and V by 7 bases; bases with no gene match: 13. There are 15 residues in the CDR3. The CDR3 protein is CASTPQTGGLAVLTF. DNA for the CDR3: TGTGCCAGCACTCCCCAAACAGGGGGCCTTGCCGTCCTGACTTTC.

The gene calls are TRBV28 and TRBJ1-6, with D unresolved. Germline CDR1 reads MDHEN; CDR2 reads SYDVKM. This CDR3 is 12 amino acids long. Deletions cut 7 bases from V and 11 bases from J, with 12 bases between. In nucleotides, the CDR3 is TGTGCCAGCAATTCCGGTTTGACACCCCTCCACTTT. Translating it yields CASNSGLTPLHF.

The genes are TRBV5-1 and TRBJ2-7, with a possible D match to TRBD1 (6 bases). Trimming took 2 bases from V and 4 from J, leaving 19 bases between them. The CDR3 length is 16 residues. Germline CDR1 reads SGHRS; CDR2 reads YFSETQ. CDR3 bases: TGCGCCAGCAGCTTCGACTGGACAGAGAACCGTTACGAGCAGTACTTC. Protein sequence: CASSFDWTENRYEQYF.

This clone was observed a few times. V is TRBV25-1 and J is TRBJ2-1, with 16 bases lining up with TRBD2. CDR1 MGHDK and CDR2 SYGVNS come from the germline V gene. The V and J ends lost 8 bases and 7 bases, in that order; junction bases with no gene match: 2. CDR3 length equals 14 residues. The CDR3 coding sequence is TGTGCCAGCGGGACTAGCGGGGGGGCTAATGAGCAGTTCTTC. Translated, it gives CASGTSGGANEQFF.